This T cell receptor (beta chain) originates from a study of cytotoxic CD8 clonotypes in ibrutinib-treated CLL. The CDR3 contains 14 residues. Germline V CDR1 and CDR2: SGHTA, FQGNSA. With 1 base clipped from V and 6 bases from J, the junction kept 2 bases outside the gene matches. Assay: immunoSEQ multiplex PCR; the TCRdb copy retains only in-frame clones and omits some. The table lists some 120,000 clones, roughly 84% of them singletons. This specimen consisted of PBMCs, obtained after 24 months of ibrutinib treatment. This clonotype was obtained from a human donor with chronic lymphocytic leukemia. This chain links TRBV7-2 with TRBJ2-7; 11 positions agree with TRBD1. The CDR3 nucleotides read TGTGCCAGCAGCTTAGTGGGACAGGGGGGCGAGCAGTACTTC. Translated: CASSLVGQGGEQYF. The full variable domain, rest sourced from reference TRBV7-2 and TRBJ2-7, is GAGVSQSPSNKVTEKGKDVELRCDPISGHTALYWYRQSLGQGLEFLIYFQGNSAPDKSGLPSDRFSAERTGGSVSTLTIQRTQQEDSAVYLCASSLVGQGGEQYFGPGTRLTVT.